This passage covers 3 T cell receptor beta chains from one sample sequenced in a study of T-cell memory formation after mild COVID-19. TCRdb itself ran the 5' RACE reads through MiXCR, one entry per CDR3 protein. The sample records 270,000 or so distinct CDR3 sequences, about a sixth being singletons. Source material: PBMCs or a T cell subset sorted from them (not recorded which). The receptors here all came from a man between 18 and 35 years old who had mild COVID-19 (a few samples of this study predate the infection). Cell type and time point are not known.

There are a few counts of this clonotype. The chain's CDR3 is CATSRARAYEQYV. For the CDR3, the DNA is TGTGCCACCAGCAGAGCCAGGGCGTACGAGCAGTACGTC. The chain links TRBV15 to TRBJ2-7, with D perhaps TRBD1 (5 bases). The V and J ends lost 1 base and 4 bases respectively, with 8 bases between them. Germline loops: CDR1 LNHNV, CDR2 YYDKDF (reference sequence). This CDR3 contains 13 residues.

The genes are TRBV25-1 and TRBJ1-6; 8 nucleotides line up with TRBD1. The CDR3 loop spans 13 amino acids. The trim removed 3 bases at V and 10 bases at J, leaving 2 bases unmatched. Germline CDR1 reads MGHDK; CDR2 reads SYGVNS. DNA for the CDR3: TGTGCCAGCAGTGATACAGGGGGATCACCCCTCCACTTT. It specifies CASSDTGGSPLHF.

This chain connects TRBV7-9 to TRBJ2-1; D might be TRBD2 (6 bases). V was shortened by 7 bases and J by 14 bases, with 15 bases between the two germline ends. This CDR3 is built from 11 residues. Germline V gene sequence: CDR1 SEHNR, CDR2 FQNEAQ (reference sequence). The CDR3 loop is CASNGGNGEFF. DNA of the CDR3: TGTGCCAGCAATGGCGGGAATGGGGAGTTCTTC.